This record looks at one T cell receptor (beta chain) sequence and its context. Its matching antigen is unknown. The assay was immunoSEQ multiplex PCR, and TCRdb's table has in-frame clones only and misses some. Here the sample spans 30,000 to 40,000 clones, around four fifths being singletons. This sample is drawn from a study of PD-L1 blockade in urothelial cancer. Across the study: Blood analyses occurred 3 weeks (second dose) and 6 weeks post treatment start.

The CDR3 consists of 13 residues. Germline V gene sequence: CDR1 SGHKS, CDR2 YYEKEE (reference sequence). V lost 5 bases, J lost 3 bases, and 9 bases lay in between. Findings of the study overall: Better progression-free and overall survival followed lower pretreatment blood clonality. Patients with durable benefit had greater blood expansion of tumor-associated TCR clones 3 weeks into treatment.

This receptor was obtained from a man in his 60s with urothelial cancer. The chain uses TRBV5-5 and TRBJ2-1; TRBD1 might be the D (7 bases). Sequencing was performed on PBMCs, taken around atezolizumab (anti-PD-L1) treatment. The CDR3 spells CASSQGGYNEQFF. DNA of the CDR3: TGTGCCAGCAGTCAGGGGGGCTACAATGAGCAGTTCTTC. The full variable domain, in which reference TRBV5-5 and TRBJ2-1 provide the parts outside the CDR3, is DAGVTQSPTHLIKTRGQQVTLRCSPISGHKSVSWYQQVLGQGPQFIFQYYEKEERGRGNFPDRFSARQFPNYSSELNVNALLLGDSALYLCASSQGGYNEQFFGPGTRLTVL.